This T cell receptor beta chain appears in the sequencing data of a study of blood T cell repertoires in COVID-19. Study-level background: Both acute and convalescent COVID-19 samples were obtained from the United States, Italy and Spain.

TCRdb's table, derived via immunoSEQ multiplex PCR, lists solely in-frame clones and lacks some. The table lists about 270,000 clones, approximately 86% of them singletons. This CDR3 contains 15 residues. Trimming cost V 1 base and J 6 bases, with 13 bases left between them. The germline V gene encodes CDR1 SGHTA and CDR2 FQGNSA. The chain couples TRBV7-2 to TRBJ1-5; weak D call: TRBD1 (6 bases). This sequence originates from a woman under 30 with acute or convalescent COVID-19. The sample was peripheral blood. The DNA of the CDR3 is TGTGCCAGCAGCTTAGTAACACAGGGTGGTCAGCCCCAGCATTTT. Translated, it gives CASSLVTQGGQPQHF.